A selection of T cell receptor beta chains follows, all from one sample in a study of T cells after yellow fever vaccination. MiXCR, applied by TCRdb to the 5' RACE reads, yields one record per CDR3 protein. The sample shows around 30,000 distinct CDR3 sequences, 6% to 8% of them seen only once. The material was PBMCs, either bulk or a sorted T-cell subset (CD4+, CD8+, memory, or dextramer-sorted; not recorded which), obtained on the day of the yellow fever booster vaccination. The receptors originated from a man aged 25 to 45 who received the YFV17D yellow fever vaccine. CDR3s leave out the opening cysteine and the closing phenylalanine or tryptophan. The order of the fields is V gene, J gene, CDR3 protein.

v_gene: TRBV28
j_gene: TRBJ2-7
CDR3aa: ASRSDSVLQY

v_gene: TRBV7-6
j_gene: TRBJ2-1
CDR3aa: ASSSPGLPEQF

v_gene: TRBV3-1
j_gene: TRBJ2-1
CDR3aa: ASSQQPNLLSEQF

v_gene: TRBV28
j_gene: TRBJ2-3
CDR3aa: ASSRPEGVPDTQY

v_gene: TRBV20-1
j_gene: TRBJ2-7
CDR3aa: SASLWDRGHEQY

v_gene: TRBV30
j_gene: TRBJ1-2
CDR3aa: AWSVRGRREYGYT

v_gene: TRBV20-1
j_gene: TRBJ2-5
CDR3aa: SARPLSGQETQY

v_gene: TRBV12-3/TRBV12-4
j_gene: TRBJ2-3
CDR3aa: ASRIAGGTDTQY

v_gene: TRBV15
j_gene: TRBJ2-7
CDR3aa: ATSRDGERASPPDEQY

v_gene: TRBV9
j_gene: TRBJ2-2
CDR3aa: ASSVSANTGELF

v_gene: TRBV20-1
j_gene: TRBJ2-1
CDR3aa: SAENPGLAGDEQF

v_gene: TRBV7-9
j_gene: TRBJ2-4
CDR3aa: ASSFGQVQNIQY

v_gene: TRBV6-5
j_gene: TRBJ1-1
CDR3aa: ASSYSVNTEAF